The clone carrying this T cell receptor beta chain occurred a few times. These data come from a study of T cell changes during pregnancy in multiple sclerosis. Profiling relied on immunoSEQ multiplex PCR, and the TCRdb table lists in-frame clones only, not all of them. The data hold roughly 61,000 clones, with under 95% observed a single time. The germline gives CDR1 SNHLY, CDR2 FYNNEI. Trimming removed 4 bases from V and 5 bases from J; junction bases left unmatched: 5. This CDR3 contains 14 residues. The chain joins TRBV2 to TRBJ1-1; TRBD1 matches 9 bases. The sequence came from a female donor in good health, enrolled as a control in a pregnancy study. The input for sequencing was peripheral blood, taken in the first trimester of pregnancy. CDR3 loop: CASSAVTGGTEAFF. The DNA of the CDR3 is TGTGCCAGCAGTGCAGTGACAGGGGGAACTGAAGCTTTCTTT.